The next 20 T cell receptor beta chains were all read from a single sample in a study of blood T cell repertoires in COVID-19. The repertoire was sequenced with immunoSEQ multiplex PCR; TCRdb's copy has only in-frame clones and lacks some. The sample has around 200,000 clones; 75% to 90% are singletons. Sequencing was performed on PBMCs or T cells enriched from blood (not recorded which). The receptors derive from a woman aged 40 to 49 with acute COVID-19.

The table lists this clone with a count of one. V gene TRBV13 combines with J gene TRBJ1-5; the D is unclear. CDR1 is PRHDT and CDR2 is FYEKMQ in the germline V gene (reference sequence). CDR3 length: 16 amino acids. The ends were cut back, 6 bases at V and 0 bases at J, with 15 bases in the middle. The CDR3 DNA reads TGTGCCAGCAGTCCGGACGGGATCTATAGCAATCAGCCCCAGCATTTT. This encodes CASSPDGIYSNQPQHF.

This chain joins TRBV7-8 and TRBJ2-3; 13 bases agree with TRBD2. The V gene end was trimmed by 7 bases and the J gene end by 4 bases; junction bases not matched to a gene: 8. Germline assignment: CDR1 SGHVS and CDR2 FQNEAQ. This CDR3 has 16 amino acids. This CDR3 is CASTTRGLAGSDTQYF. The CDR3 DNA reads TGTGCCAGCACCACACGGGGACTAGCGGGGTCAGATACGCAGTATTTT.

V usage is TRBV7-8 and J usage is TRBJ2-7, with D perhaps TRBD1 (6 bases). Germline V gene sequence: CDR1 SGHVS, CDR2 FQNEAQ. Trimming shortened V by 2 bases and J by 0 bases, and 11 bases separated the two germline ends. The CDR3 spans 15 residues. In DNA, the CDR3 is TGTGCCAGCAGCTTATCGACAGGTCACTCCTACGAGCAGTACTTC. As protein: CASSLSTGHSYEQYF. Together with reference TRBV7-8 and TRBJ2-7, the CDR3 gives the full variable domain: GAGVSQSPRYKVAKRGQDVALRCDPISGHVSLFWYQQALGQGPEFLTYFQNEAQLDKSGLPSDRFFAERPEGSVSTLKIQRTQQEDSAVYLCASSLSTGHSYEQYFGPGTRLTVT.

CDR3 in DNA: TGTGCCAGTAGCCTGCACAGGGGCTACACCTTC. It codes for CASSLHRGYTF. The chain has TRBV19 and TRBJ1-2; possible D gene TRBD1, 5 bases. The CDR3 covers 11 residues. The ends were cut back, 6 bases at V and 8 bases at J, with 10 bases in the middle. The germline gives CDR1 LNHDA, CDR2 SQIVND (reference sequence). The entire variable domain, with the rest obtained from reference TRBV19 and TRBJ1-2, is as follows: DGGITQSPKYLFRKEGQNVTLSCEQNLNHDAMYWYRQDPGQGLRLIYYSQIVNDFQKGDIAEGYSVSREKKESFPLTVTSAQKNPTAFYLCASSLHRGYTFGSGTRLTVV.

This clone has just one count. The J gene is TRBJ2-1, the V gene TRBV7-8; D gene unclear. Germline V CDR1 and CDR2: SGHVS, FQNEAQ. The V gene lost 0 bases and the J gene lost 6 bases, with 9 bases spanning the gap. This CDR3 region has 14 residues. The CDR3 DNA is TGTGCCAGCAGCTTAGCGCCCAGGTTCAATGAGCAGTTCTTC. Residues: CASSLAPRFNEQFF.

The V and J genes are TRBV19 and TRBJ1-1; possible D gene TRBD1, 5 bases. Germline V gives CDR1 LNHDA, CDR2 SQIVND (reference sequence). The CDR3 consists of 18 residues. V lost 1 base to trimming and J lost 3 bases, with 21 bases between them. In DNA, the CDR3 is TGTGCCAGTAGTATAGCTGGGCGGGTAACACGGGGGTACACTGAAGCTTTCTTT. The encoded protein is CASSIAGRVTRGYTEAFF.

The count of this clone is one. The chain combines TRBV2 with TRBJ2-7, with 10 nucleotides matching TRBD2. This CDR3 is built from 16 residues. V shed 2 bases and J 4 bases; nucleotides not matched to a gene: 8. The germline gives CDR1 SNHLY, CDR2 FYNNEI. CDR3 amino acids: CASSEQPSGGQYEQYF. The CDR3, as DNA: TGTGCCAGCAGTGAACAGCCTAGCGGGGGACAATACGAGCAGTACTTC.

The chain links TRBV2 to TRBJ1-2; a weak D match, TRBD1 (5 bases). CDR3 length: 12 residues. Germline CDR1 and CDR2: SNHLY and FYNNEI. V lost 8 bases and J 1 base, leaving 8 bases between the germline ends. CDR3 loop: CASGGGNYGYTF. As DNA, the CDR3 is TGTGCCAGCGGGGGGGGTAACTATGGCTACACCTTC. The variable domain in full, completed from reference TRBV2 and TRBJ1-2, reads EPEVTQTPSHQVTQMGQEVILRCVPISNHLYFYWYRQILGQKVEFLVSFYNNEISEKSEIFDDQFSVERPDGSNFTLKIRSTKLEDSAMYFCASGGGNYGYTFGSGTRLTVV.

This clone has only a few counts. The chain links TRBV2 to TRBJ2-3; 10 bases align to TRBD2. Trimming took 6 bases from V and 3 from J; bases not matched to a gene: 6. The germline V gene encodes CDR1 SNHLY and CDR2 FYNNEI. This CDR3 has 15 amino acids. The CDR3: CASSPLAGVTDTQYF. The DNA for the CDR3 is TGTGCCAGCAGCCCCCTAGCGGGGGTGACAGATACGCAGTATTTT.

In its sample, this clone was seen a few times. The rearrangement joins TRBV18 to TRBJ2-7; 7 bases are a match to TRBD1. Germline values: CDR1 KGHSH, CDR2 LQKENI. The CDR3 covers 13 residues. Unmatched junction bases numbered 4, after V lost 3 bases and J lost 5 bases. In DNA, the CDR3 is TGTGCCAGCTCACCGAACAGGGGAGACGAGCAGTACGTC. Translated: CASSPNRGDEQYV.

This chain links TRBV29-1 with TRBJ1-2, with 8 bases lining up with TRBD1. Looked up from germline, CDR1 is SQVTM and CDR2 is ANQGSEA. The CDR3 is 15 amino acids. The junction had 9 bases not matched to a gene; V was cut back by 6 bases and J by 0 bases. The CDR3 DNA follows: TGCAGCGTCCAAGGACAGGGCAAATCTAACTATGGCTACACCTTC. Translation gives CSVQGQGKSNYGYTF.

The chain carries TRBV11-1 and TRBJ2-1, with 11 bases lining up with TRBD2. V lost 5 bases to trimming and J lost 4 bases; unmatched junction nucleotides: 7. The CDR3 has 16 residues. CDR1 and CDR2 from the germline V gene are SGHAT and FQDESV (reference sequence). This chain's CDR3 is CASSTSLAGGYNEQFF. The CDR3, as DNA: TGTGCCAGCAGCACCTCCCTAGCGGGGGGTTACAATGAGCAGTTCTTC.

The V call is TRBV5-6, the J call TRBJ2-7; possible D gene TRBD1, 6 bases. The V gene's germline CDR1 is SGHDT and CDR2 YYEEEE. The CDR3 consists of 16 residues. V was shortened by 3 bases and J by 4 bases, with 20 bases between the two germline ends. CDR3 sequence (DNA): TGTGCCAGCAGCTCGAGGAGATTGACAGGAAGGTACGAGCAGTACTTC. Protein sequence: CASSSRRLTGRYEQYF.

The chain links TRBV11-2 to TRBJ2-6; TRBD1 aligns across 8 bases. Per germline, CDR1 SGHAT and CDR2 FQNNGV. This CDR3 is 16 amino acids long. The V segment lost 5 bases and the J segment 2 bases; nucleotides outside the gene matches: 5. CDR3 DNA: TGTGCCAGCAGCGCAACAGGGGGAACTGGGGCCAACGTCCTGACTTTC. This gives the protein CASSATGGTGANVLTF.

The gene calls are TRBV5-1 and TRBJ2-3; TRBD2 agrees at 13 bases. The germline V gene has CDR1 SGHRS and CDR2 YFSETQ. V lost 3 bases, J lost 5 bases, and 9 bases stayed unmatched. The CDR3 loop spans 17 amino acids. The CDR3, as DNA: TGCGCCAGCAGCTCGATGACTAGCGGGGGGTATATAGATACGCAGTATTTT. Translated, it gives CASSSMTSGGYIDTQYF.

The gene calls are TRBV24-1 and TRBJ2-1; 8 bases are a match to TRBD1. CDR3 size: 16 residues. The trim removed 5 bases at V and 4 bases at J, leaving 9 bases unmatched. Germline V gene data show CDR1 as KGHDR and CDR2 as SFDVKD. The CDR3 reads CATSGVTGVEYNEQFF. The CDR3 DNA sequence: TGTGCCACCAGTGGGGTGACAGGGGTGGAATACAATGAGCAGTTCTTC.

This clone was counted a few times. The CDR3 region has the DNA TGCAGTGCTAGTTATCTAGTCTTCGATGAGCAGTTCTTC. Protein: CSASYLVFDEQFF. The J gene is TRBJ2-1, the V gene TRBV20-1; D gene ambiguous. The ends were cut back, 3 bases at V and 8 bases at J, with 14 bases in the middle. The CDR3 sequence is 13 residues long. The germline V gene has CDR1 DFQATT and CDR2 SNEGSKA (reference sequence).

This clone has only one observation. J is TRBJ1-4 and V is TRBV18, with D unresolved. Germline-derived CDR1 and CDR2 are KGHSH and LQKENI. V was pared by 8 bases and J by 5 bases, with 12 bases between. The CDR3 spans 13 residues. This CDR3 is CASARAQNEKLFF. CDR3 nucleotide sequence: TGTGCCAGCGCGAGGGCCCAAAATGAAAAACTGTTTTTT.

This clone was observed a handful of times. The rearrangement uses TRBV5-5 and TRBJ1-1, with TRBD1 identical over 10 bases. V shed 3 bases, J shed 4 bases, and the junction held 6 bases outside the gene matches. This CDR3 has 15 amino acids. Germline V gene sequence: CDR1 SGHKS, CDR2 YYEKEE (reference sequence). CDR3 sequence (DNA): TGTGCCAGCAGCTCCCGGGACAGGGGAAGCACTGAAGCTTTCTTT. The encoded protein is CASSSRDRGSTEAFF.

The rearrangement links TRBV18 to TRBJ1-2, with a possible D match to TRBD1 (6 bases). Between the trimmed V and J ends, which lost 2 bases and 8 bases, there was a span of 12 bases. There are 13 residues in the CDR3. Germline CDR1 reads KGHSH; CDR2 reads LQKENI. The CDR3 DNA follows: TGTGCCAGCTCACCATTCAGGGGTCCCGGCTACACCTTC. Its translation is CASSPFRGPGYTF.